Below, one T cell receptor (beta chain) is given with its context. This clonotype was picked up a small number of times. Its antigen is unknown. No qualities accompany the bases; no much larger clone lies one base away. The CDR3 starts with the cysteine, ends with the phenylalanine, and has 13 residues. This entry keeps only the CDR3 DNA: 39 bases, framed from base 1. V drops 0 bases and J drops 5 bases, leaving 8 bases in between. CDR1 and CDR2, looked up from the germline V gene (reference sequence), are SGHNT and YYREEE. The data originate from a study of T cells after yellow fever vaccination (dated by TCRdb to about 2019). Regarding the complete study: Libraries from fractions with low cell numbers were prepared with the SMART-Seq v4 Ultra Low Input RNA kit. Two healthy male donors, one aged 18 to 30 and one aged 30 to 40 years, were included in the cohort. To follow T-cell clones before and after primary and booster YFV17D yellow fever vaccination, bulk TCR alpha and beta repertoires were sequenced over time. Blood was collected at multiple timepoints before and after primary and secondary immunization, and bulk PBMC replicates and cell subsets were isolated. What the authors observed across the whole study: After the booster, most of the clones that had expanded following primary vaccination were detected again (just under 97% of CD4 and roughly 88% of CD8), which suggests that memory was broadly maintained. FACS-sorted repertoires could contain abundant contaminating clonotypes from the bulk population, so computational filtering was required. The secondary T-cell response was weaker than the primary response but faster, peaking on day 5 instead of day 15. A small share of clonotypes occurred in both CD4 and CD8 compartments, likely arising from convergent recombination. Because only two donors were included in the study, the extent to which the findings can be generalized is limited.

TCR cDNA was made using 5'RACE template switching, a step that added a universal primer site and unique molecular identifiers. Priming of cDNA synthesis was performed from both the TCR alpha and TCR beta constant segments. Libraries were amplified in two PCR steps, with sample barcodes and sequencing adapters added in the second step. Sequencing of the libraries was done on either Illumina HiSeq 2500 (2x100 bp) or NovaSeq (2x150 bp). The source study handled its data this way. Demultiplexing of reads and collapsing into UMI consensus sequences were performed with MIGEC, and V(D)J alignment was carried out with MiXCR. Using edgeR on replicate PBMC samples, clonotypes were called vaccine-responding if FDR was below 0.01 and the log2 fold change was above 5 up to day 15. Each bulk clonotype received a CD4 or CD8 identity based on whether the sequenced CD4 or CD8 repertoire contained that clonotype at higher abundance. In TCRdb, the public reads were trimmed at Q25 with fastp and aligned with MiXCR, with productive beta chains retained. Rows with a matching CDR3 protein are joined into one entry that keeps the most common DNA and genes. The authors' filters were not applied to this entry. The sample profile shows about 260,000 distinct CDR3 sequences; under 15% of them were found once. The top ten clones comprise around 0.55% of the sample.

The treatment or condition tag for this specimen amounts to: live attenuated yellow fever vaccine strain. PBMCs were isolated from peripheral blood using a standard Ficoll-Paque protocol. CD4 and CD8 T-cell fractions were isolated with Dynabeads CD4 and CD8 positive selection kits. TriZol was used to extract RNA from bulk PBMCs, from CD4 and CD8 fractions, and from dextramer-positive and dextramer-negative fractions. The sequence was obtained from a man aged 30 to 45 who received the YFV17D yellow fever vaccine. This sample comprised CD4+ T cells sorted from PBMCs, obtained 45 days after the yellow fever booster vaccination. The rearranged chain carries TRBV5-4 and TRBJ1-2; a tentative D call is TRBD1 (6 bases match). The CDR3 reads CASSLEDSYGYTF. The base sequence is TGTGCCAGCAGCTTGGAGGACAGTTATGGCTACACCTTC.